These T cell receptor beta chains were read from a single sample in a study of blood T cell repertoires in COVID-19. The data were produced by immunoSEQ multiplex PCR, yet TCRdb's version contains in-frame clones alone and is incomplete. The sample has 100,000 to 150,000 clones, approximately 74% seen once. Source material: peripheral blood. The receptors derive from a man aged 55-75 years with acute or convalescent COVID-19. Both conserved end residues are part of each CDR3.

>TRBV7-6|TRBJ2-3
CASSLAIQTGGLSTDTQYF
>TRBV2|TRBJ2-1
CASSDGRAYNEQFF
>TRBV6-6|TRBJ1-6
CASSRDGTNSPLHF
>TRBV2|TRBJ1-1
CASSENAGGRTEAFF
>TRBV19|TRBJ2-1
CASSIRDRGGGEQFF
>TRBV4-1|TRBJ2-2
CASSPGSGVARLFF
>TRBV24-1|TRBJ1-2
CATSDLPGTGKHGYTF
>TRBV4-2|TRBJ2-2
CASSQGAQRKNTGELFF
>TRBV5-5|TRBJ1-6
CASSSTGQYYNSPLHF
>TRBV11-1|TRBJ1-1
CASSRQREGEAFF